A selection of T cell receptor beta chains follows, all from one sample in a study of control samples from healthy donors and cancer patients. Only in-frame clones appear in the TCRdb table, and some are missing; sequencing was by immunoSEQ multiplex PCR. This table holds 70,000 to 75,000 clones, 85% to 95% found once. Specimen: blood. These receptors all stem from a woman aged 25 to 39 in good health. The CDR3 runs from the conserved cysteine through the conserved F or W. The D gene is left open where the match is weak. Size is omitted from some rows. Given values are once, few, many or a class for expanded clones.

cdr3_nt cdr3_aa v_call clone_size cdr3_length j_call d_call
TGCGCCAGCAGGAGAACAATTAGCAATCAGCCCCAGCATTTT CASRRTISNQPQHF TRBV23-1 few 14 TRBJ1-5 NA
TGTGCCAGTACAAGGGACAGATCAGCTGAAGCTTTCTTT CASTRDRSAEAFF TRBV19 once 13 TRBJ1-1 TRBD1
TGTGCCAGTAAGTCCAACCTTAACTCCTACGAGCAGTACTTC CASKSNLNSYEQYF TRBV2 NA 14 TRBJ2-7 NA
TGTGCCAGCAGTGTAACTGGTGAAAAACTGTTTTTT CASSVTGEKLFF TRBV27 NA 12 TRBJ1-4 NA
TGCGCCAGCAGCTTGACGGAGGATACGCCCCAGCATTTT CASSLTEDTPQHF TRBV5-1 NA 13 TRBJ1-5 NA
TGCAGCGTTCAATCCGATCTTGAAGGCGGCAGGATTTCCTATGGCTACACCTTC CSVQSDLEGGRISYGYTF TRBV29-1 NA 18 TRBJ1-2 NA
TGTGCCAGCACTCCGGGACCTTCGAGGGGTAGCTACACCTTC CASTPGPSRGSYTF TRBV6-4 NA 14 TRBJ1-2 NA
TGCAGCGTCCAGATGGGGAATGAAAAACTGTTTTTT CSVQMGNEKLFF TRBV29-1 NA 12 TRBJ1-4 NA
TGTGCCAGCAGCTTAAACACATTGAACACTGAAGCTTTCTTT CASSLNTLNTEAFF TRBV7-9 NA 14 TRBJ1-1 NA
TGCAGCGGGAAAGTGGGACAGGGGAACACCGGGGAGCTGTTTTTT CSGKVGQGNTGELFF TRBV29-1 once 15 TRBJ2-2 TRBD1
TGCGCCAGCAGCCGTTCGGAGGGGGGGAATGAAAAACTGTTTTTT CASSRSEGGNEKLFF TRBV5-1 few 15 TRBJ1-4 NA
TGCGCCAGCAGCTATCTCGGGGGCACCGGGGAGCTGTTTTTT CASSYLGGTGELFF TRBV5-1 once 14 TRBJ2-2 NA
TGTGCCAGCAGCGTAGATAGCGGGGGGATCGGGCTATATGAGCAGTTCTTC CASSVDSGGIGLYEQFF TRBV9 NA 17 TRBJ2-1 TRBD2
TGTGCCTGGAGTGTAAGCAGGAACACTGAAGCTTTCTTT CAWSVSRNTEAFF TRBV30 NA 13 TRBJ1-1 NA
TGTGCCAGTAAGAGGGCCGGACAGGGGTCGGCCTATGGCTACACCTTC CASKRAGQGSAYGYTF TRBV19 NA 16 TRBJ1-2 TRBD1
TGTGCCAGCAGCCAAGATCGTGTGGTGGACGAAAAACTGTTTTTT CASSQDRVVDEKLFF TRBV4-2 NA 15 TRBJ1-4 NA
TGTGCCAGCAGCCCTGGGCCTTACAGAACCACAGATACGCAGTATTTT CASSPGPYRTTDTQYF TRBV3-1/TRBV3-2 NA 16 TRBJ2-3 NA
TGCGCCAGTTACCCGGGGGGGGACAATGAGCAGTTCTTC CASYPGGDNEQFF TRBV5-1 NA 13 TRBJ2-1 TRBD2
TGTGCCAGCAGAGAGGGTCGCGGGGGGCCTCAGCCCCAGCATTTT CASREGRGGPQPQHF TRBV28 NA 15 TRBJ1-5 NA
TGCGCCAGCAGCTTGGGAGAGAGCTACGAGCAGTACTTC CASSLGESYEQYF TRBV5-1 NA 13 TRBJ2-7 NA
TGTGCCAGCAGCTTAATCGGCGGGGTCAATCAGCCCCAGCATTTT CASSLIGGVNQPQHF TRBV5-5 once 15 TRBJ1-5 NA
TGCGCCAGCAGTGATTTGGGGGTCGGTGGCTACACCTTC CASSDLGVGGYTF TRBV10-2 NA 13 TRBJ1-2 NA
TGCGCCAGCAGCTTTTGGGCGGGGGCAGAGACCCAGTACTTC CASSFWAGAETQYF TRBV5-1 NA 14 TRBJ2-5 NA
TGTGGAAGTGGGACAGGGCCGAACACTGAAGCTTTCTTT CGSGTGPNTEAFF TRBV9 NA 13 TRBJ1-1 TRBD1
TGTGCCAGCAGCCAATTTGGGGGACAGGGGAATTCACCCCTCCACTTT CASSQFGGQGNSPLHF TRBV3-1/TRBV3-2 NA 16 TRBJ1-6 TRBD1
TGTGCCAGCAGCCAGACAGGGGGCGGGACAGATACGCAGTATTTT CASSQTGGGTDTQYF TRBV7-9 NA 15 TRBJ2-3 TRBD1
TGTGCCAGCAGCGTAGAAGGGGCAAGCACAGATACGCAGTATTTT CASSVEGASTDTQYF TRBV9 NA 15 TRBJ2-3 NA
TGTGCCAGCAGTTTAGGCCGGGGCTACGAGCAGTACTTC CASSLGRGYEQYF TRBV27 NA 13 TRBJ2-7 NA
TGTGCCAGCAGCCAAGGGTATGGCAGGAACACTGAAGCTTTCTTT CASSQGYGRNTEAFF TRBV3-1/TRBV3-2 NA 15 TRBJ1-1 NA
TGTGCCAGCAGCCAAATGGGGGGGGCCTATGCCGGGGAGCTGTTTTTT CASSQMGGAYAGELFF TRBV7-8 NA 16 TRBJ2-2 NA
TGTGCCAGCAGTGAAGGGCAGGGGGCCCTTGGCGGTGGCTACACCTTC CASSEGQGALGGGYTF TRBV6-1 NA 16 TRBJ1-2 TRBD1
TGTGCCTGGAGTCTGGACAGGTTTAGGGGTACTTCTGGAAACACCATATATTTT CAWSLDRFRGTSGNTIYF TRBV30 NA 18 TRBJ1-3 TRBD1
TGTGCCACCAGTGTTACGGCAGATACGCAGTATTTT CATSVTADTQYF TRBV24-1 NA 12 TRBJ2-3 NA
TGTGCCAGCAGCCTCGACAGGGTTGGCACTGAAGCCTTCTTT CASSLDRVGTEAFF TRBV11-1 once 14 TRBJ1-1 TRBD1
TGTGCCAGTAAAGATCCCTGGTATGGCTACACCTTC CASKDPWYGYTF TRBV19 NA 12 TRBJ1-2 NA
TGTGCCTGGAGATGGGGGGTCGGCACCGGGGAGCTGTTTTTT CAWRWGVGTGELFF TRBV30 NA 14 TRBJ2-2 NA
TGTGCCAGCGCGGGACAGGGCCCTTCATTCTCCTACGAGCAGTACTTC CASAGQGPSFSYEQYF TRBV7-9 NA 16 TRBJ2-7 TRBD1
TGTGCCAGCAGCCAAGGGGACAGGTATTTAGGCTACACCTTC CASSQGDRYLGYTF TRBV3-1/TRBV3-2 NA 14 TRBJ1-2 TRBD1
TGCGCCACCGGACAGGGAATCTCGGCGAACACCGGGGAGCTGTTTTTT CATGQGISANTGELFF TRBV5-1 once 16 TRBJ2-2 TRBD1
TGTGCCAGCAGCGTAGGGACTAGCGGGTTTAATACGCAGTATTTT CASSVGTSGFNTQYF TRBV9 NA 15 TRBJ2-3 TRBD2
TGTGCCAGCAGCTTACTAGGTCCCGGGGAGCTGTTTTTT CASSLLGPGELFF TRBV13 NA 13 TRBJ2-2 NA